This T cell receptor beta chain was profiled in a study of control samples from healthy donors and cancer patients. The CDR3 runs 13 residues. Germline V lookup: CDR1 KGHDR, CDR2 SFDVKD. The V segment lost 7 bases and the J segment 5 bases; nucleotides outside the gene matches: 6. The table came from immunoSEQ multiplex PCR; TCRdb's copy has only in-frame clones and leaves some out. The data contain around 90,000 clones, more than 75% of them singletons. The V call is TRBV24-1, the J call TRBJ2-5; 7 bases align to TRBD1. The clonotype comes from a woman aged 40 to 55 in good health. Sequencing was done on a sample of blood. The CDR3 DNA reads TGTGCCACCAGAGAGGGGGCTGAGGAGACCCAGTACTTC. Protein: CATREGAEETQYF.